The clone carrying this TCR beta chain was seen a handful of times. The record originates from a study of T cells after somatic rescue of genetic block. TCRdb keeps only in-frame clones here, not all; method: immunoSEQ multiplex PCR. Of some 90,000 clones listed, about 87% are singletons. The germline gives CDR1 SGHDT, CDR2 YYEEEE. The ends were cut back, 4 bases at V and 7 bases at J, with 12 bases in the middle. The CDR3 extends over 13 amino acids. Sequencing was done on a sample of peripheral blood mononuclear cells (PBMCs). This TCR was recovered from a woman in her late teens or twenties. J is TRBJ1-5 and V is TRBV5-6, with D tentatively TRBD1 (5 bases). CDR3 residues: CASSPQGGQPQHF. The CDR3 nucleotides are TGTGCCAGCAGCCCCCAGGGAGGGCAGCCCCAGCATTTT.